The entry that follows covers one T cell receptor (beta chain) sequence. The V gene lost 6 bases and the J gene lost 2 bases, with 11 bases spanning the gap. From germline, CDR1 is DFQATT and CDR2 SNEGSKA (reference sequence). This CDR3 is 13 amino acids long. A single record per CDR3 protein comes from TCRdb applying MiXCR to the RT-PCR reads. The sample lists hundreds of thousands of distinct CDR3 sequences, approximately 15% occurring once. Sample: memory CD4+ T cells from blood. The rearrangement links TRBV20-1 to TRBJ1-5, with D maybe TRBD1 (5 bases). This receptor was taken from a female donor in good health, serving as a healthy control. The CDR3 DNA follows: TGCAGTGCAGACAGCGGTGGCAATCAGCCCCAGCATTTT. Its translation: CSADSGGNQPQHF.